The text below deals with one T cell receptor beta chain. This clone was found many times. This clone's antigen is unknown. Per-nucleotide qualities are absent, and no much larger clonotype sits a single base away. Other DNA sequences in this specimen translate into the identical CDR3. This sample stems from a study of metastatic and nonmetastatic thyroid tumors (TCRdb year 2020). Some background on the complete study: Repertoires from peripheral blood and from tumor or nodule tissue samples of malignant and benign thyroid patients were compared. What the research found in general, with its limitations: In both blood and tumor samples, malignant tumors were reported to have significantly higher TCR beta diversity than benign nodules.

No treatment had been received by any patient before thyroid surgery. Using T-cell receptor beta sequencing, the study looked back at clinical samples from patients collected from the early 2010s to the late 2010s. Receptors were amplified or captured by PCR. These reads were obtained on an Illumina HiSeq 4000. The TCR beta-chain CDR3 region of each patient was profiled by high-throughput sequencing. The source study handled its data this way. A classifier to discriminate distant-metastatic papillary thyroid cancer patients was built from CDR3 differences across clinicopathological groups. Repertoire diversity was assessed with the Shannon index, and tumor-blood repertoire similarity with the Morisita-Horn index. The public reads were reanalyzed by TCRdb: fastp trimming at Q25, MiXCR alignment, in-frame beta chains only. The V and J calls shown here were made by TCRdb, not taken from the authors' results. The sample profile shows tens of thousands of clones; around 31% of them were found once. Of the sample, approximately 16% is held by the ten largest clones.

Sample: tumor tissue. The clonotype originates from a female donor with papillary thyroid cancer or a benign thyroid nodule (not recorded which). Some clones in this sample may be carry-over from other donors' samples.

This receptor has the CDR3 CASSERDGGYGYTF. The DNA reads as follows: TGTGCCAGCAGTGAACGGGACGGGGGATATGGCTACACCTTC. The chain employs TRBV2 and TRBJ1-2, and TRBD1 may be the D gene, going by 5 matching bases. The junction shows trimming of 2 bases on V and 5 bases on J, plus 12 bases between the germline ends. The germline V gene supplies CDR1 SNHLY and CDR2 FYNNEI. The CDR3 goes from the cysteine to the phenylalanine over 14 residues. Only CDR3 DNA is held: 42 bases, read in frame from base 1. With the rest looked up from the reference TRBV2 and TRBJ1-2 genes rather than sequenced, the full variable domain is EPEVTQTPSHQVTQMGQEVILRCVPISNHLYFYWYRQILGQKVEFLVSFYNNEISEKSEIFDDQFSVERPDGSNFTLKIRSTKLEDSAMYFCASSERDGGYGYTFGSGTRLTVV.